The 21 T cell receptor beta chains in this list originate from one sample, sequenced in a study of blood T cell repertoires in COVID-19. Some clones are missing from TCRdb's copy, which holds only in-frame ones; the method was immunoSEQ multiplex PCR. The sample carries nearly 70,000 clones, roughly 91% recorded once. The source material was peripheral blood. All receptors come from a man between 35 and 55 years old with COVID-19, enrolled during active disease.

The rearrangement links TRBV4-1 to TRBJ2-1; 7 bases match TRBD1. CDR1 is MGHRA, CDR2 YSYEKL, per germline. V was clipped by 1 base and J by 8 bases; unmatched bases: 8. CDR3 size: 15 residues. CDR3 sequence reads: CASSQGVRGLDEQFF. CDR3 DNA sequence: TGCGCCAGCAGCCAAGGGGTCAGGGGGTTGGATGAGCAGTTCTTC.

This chain connects TRBV3-1 (or the pseudogene TRBV3-2) to TRBJ1-2; D ambiguous. Germline CDR1 LGHDT, CDR2 YNNKEL (reference sequence). V dropped 0 bases and J dropped 9 bases, with 8 bases sitting between them. The CDR3 covers 12 residues. As DNA, the CDR3 is TGTGCCAGCAGCCAAGAATCAGTGCGCTACACCTTC. Residues: CASSQESVRYTF.

CDR3 loop: CASSPEFRGSYGYTF. The CDR3 DNA reads TGTGCCAGCTCACCAGAGTTCAGGGGGAGCTATGGCTACACCTTC. This chain links TRBV18 with TRBJ1-2; 7 bases fit TRBD1. The CDR3 is made up of 15 amino acids. Trimming at V came to 2 bases and at J to 4 bases, leaving 7 bases not matched to a gene. Germline CDR1 and CDR2: KGHSH and LQKENI.

This clone appeared once. The chain combines TRBV19 with TRBJ1-3; 7 bases map to TRBD1. J was trimmed by 1 base and V by 6 bases; bases with no gene match: 9. The germline V gene has CDR1 LNHDA and CDR2 SQIVND (reference sequence). The CDR3 runs 16 residues. CDR3 in DNA: TGTGCCAGTAGCGATGGACAGGAGGCATCTGGAAACACCATATATTTT. Its protein product is CASSDGQEASGNTIYF.

V gene TRBV10-3 combines with J gene TRBJ2-1; 7 nucleotides match TRBD1. With V trimmed by 2 bases and J by 0 bases, 4 bases remained unmatched. Germline lookup yields CDR1 ENHRY and CDR2 SYGVKD. This CDR3 is built from 16 residues. CDR3 sequence reads: CAISERGQSSYNEQFF. CDR3 sequence (DNA): TGTGCCATCAGTGAGCGGGGACAGAGCTCCTACAATGAGCAGTTCTTC.

Here the CDR3 reads CASSVGRAVGGYTF. CDR3 nucleotide sequence: TGTGCCAGCAGCGTAGGGAGGGCCGTTGGTGGCTACACCTTC. The rearrangement links TRBV9 to TRBJ1-2; D unresolved. This CDR3 contains 14 residues. Germline assignment: CDR1 SGDLS and CDR2 YYNGEE. V was shortened by 0 bases and J by 7 bases, with 13 bases between the two germline ends.

The CDR3 here is CASRQANYGYTF. The CDR3 DNA reads as TGTGCCAGCAGGCAGGCTAACTATGGCTACACCTTC. The rearrangement links TRBV2 to TRBJ1-2; D remains unclear. The CDR3 extends over 12 amino acids. V was shortened by 6 bases and J by 0 bases, with 5 bases between the two germline ends. The germline V gene has CDR1 SNHLY and CDR2 FYNNEI.

The genes are TRBV6-5 and TRBJ1-2, with 11 bases matching TRBD1. Germline loops: CDR1 MNHEY, CDR2 SVGAGI. With V trimmed by 6 bases and J by 14 bases, 8 bases remained unmatched. CDR3 length: 12 amino acids. The CDR3: CASSQSGTGGTF. For the CDR3, the DNA is TGTGCCAGCAGCCAAAGTGGGACAGGGGGAACCTTC.

CDR3 region: CASRFQGVSYEQYF. CDR3 DNA: TGTGCCAGCAGATTCCAGGGGGTCTCCTACGAGCAGTACTTC. This chain uses TRBV2 with TRBJ2-7, with 7 bases aligning to TRBD1. CDR3 length: 14 amino acids. CDR1 is SNHLY and CDR2 is FYNNEI in the germline V gene. V lost 6 bases, J lost 0 bases, and 5 bases stayed unmatched.

The V gene is TRBV10-3, the J gene TRBJ2-5; perhaps TRBD1 as D (7 bases). Germline-derived CDR1 and CDR2 are ENHRY and SYGVKD. The CDR3 is made up of 15 amino acids. Trimming took off 10 bases at V and 2 bases at J, with 20 bases between the two ends. The CDR3 nucleotides are TGTGCCACCTGGGCCTCGGAGGGACAGCAAGAGACCCAGTACTTC. Its translation is CATWASEGQQETQYF.

The V gene is TRBV4-2, the J gene TRBJ2-1, with 9 nucleotides matching TRBD1. Germline V gives CDR1 LGHNA, CDR2 YNFKEQ. The CDR3 contains 17 residues. After removal of 4 bases from V and 3 bases from J, the junction contained 10 bases not matched to a gene. The DNA of the CDR3 is TGTGCCAGCAGCCGAGAGACCGGGACAGGGTTCTACAATGAGCAGTTCTTC. Its translation: CASSRETGTGFYNEQFF.

This chain links TRBV30 with TRBJ2-7; the D gene is possibly TRBD1 (5 bases). The length of the CDR3 is 12 residues. From germline, CDR1 is GTSNPN and CDR2 SVGIG (reference sequence). Trimming pared 7 bases from V and 1 base from J, leaving 11 bases between. The CDR3: CALRQSSYEQYF. The CDR3 DNA follows: TGTGCCTTAAGACAGTCTTCCTACGAGCAGTACTTC.

The genes are TRBV10-3 and TRBJ1-3; 7 bases agree with TRBD1. The CDR3 covers 14 residues. CDR1 ENHRY and CDR2 SYGVKD come from the germline V gene. Trimming took 6 bases from V and 2 from J; bases not matched to a gene: 4. As DNA, the CDR3 is TGTGCCATCAGCACCAGGGGGACTGGAAACACCATATATTTT. Residues: CAISTRGTGNTIYF.

The chain combines TRBV11-2 with TRBJ1-2, with D possibly being TRBD1 (6 bases). Germline V gives CDR1 SGHAT, CDR2 FQNNGV. The CDR3 is made up of 13 amino acids. The germline V and J ends were trimmed by 3 bases and 7 bases, with 12 bases remaining between them. The CDR3 DNA is TGTGCCAGCAGCTTCACAGGGATTTCTGGCTACACCTTC. Protein sequence: CASSFTGISGYTF.

The CDR3 bases are TGCGCCAGCAGCTTACAGGGGCACGGGGAGACCCAGTACTTC. It encodes CASSLQGHGETQYF. The chain joins TRBV5-1 to TRBJ2-5; 7 bases fit TRBD1. Germline values: CDR1 SGHRS, CDR2 YFSETQ. V was clipped by 2 bases and J by 5 bases; unmatched bases: 6. CDR3 length: 14 amino acids.

The sample holds one count of this clone. V and J are TRBV3-1 (or the pseudogene TRBV3-2) and TRBJ2-3; D is undetermined. This CDR3 spans 13 amino acids. Germline CDR1 reads LGHDT; CDR2 reads YNNKEL (reference sequence). The V gene lost 0 bases and the J gene lost 6 bases, with 7 bases spanning the gap. The CDR3 DNA is TGTGCCAGCAGCCAAGACGCGGCGGATACGCAGTATTTT. Translated: CASSQDAADTQYF.

This clone was counted a single time. The chain uses TRBV11-2 and TRBJ2-7, with a possible D match to TRBD1 (6 bases). The CDR3 contains 15 residues. V gave up 5 bases and J gave up 3 bases, with 17 bases separating them. Germline assignment: CDR1 SGHAT and CDR2 FQNNGV. CDR3 loop: CASSPTPGQFYEQYF. CDR3 bases: TGTGCCAGCAGCCCCACCCCTGGACAGTTCTACGAGCAGTACTTC. Combining the CDR3 with reference TRBV11-2 and TRBJ2-7 gives the whole variable domain EAGVAQSPRYKIIEKRQSVAFWCNPISGHATLYWYQQILGQGPKLLIQFQNNGVVDDSQLPKDRFSAERLKGVDSTLKIQPAKLEDSAVYLCASSPTPGQFYEQYFGPGTRLTVT.

The V and J genes are TRBV5-4 and TRBJ2-3; TRBD2 matches at 8 bases. The CDR3 sequence is 15 residues long. V lost 1 base, J lost 1 base, and 2 bases stayed unmatched. Germline-derived CDR1 and CDR2 are SGHNT and YYREEE (reference sequence). CDR3 amino acids: CASSLSGGRTDTQYF. In DNA form, the CDR3 reads TGTGCCAGCAGCTTGTCGGGGGGGCGCACAGATACGCAGTATTTT.

The rearrangement links TRBV6-1 to TRBJ1-3; D is unresolved. V lost 2 bases, J lost 2 bases, and 4 bases lay in between. The CDR3 sequence is 13 residues long. Germline CDR1 reads MNHNS; CDR2 reads SASEGT. CDR3 nucleotides: TGTGCCAGCAGTGAACGGGCTGGAAACACCATATATTTT. It specifies CASSERAGNTIYF.

The rearrangement links TRBV5-3 to TRBJ2-5, with a tentative D call TRBD2 (5 bases). TRBV5-3 is annotated as an ORF whose role is uncertain. V lost 0 bases and J 4 bases, leaving 7 bases between the germline ends. CDR3 size: 13 residues. CDR3 in amino acids: CARSLEGRETQYF. In nucleotides, the CDR3 is TGTGCCAGAAGCTTGGAAGGGAGAGAGACCCAGTACTTC.

This clone has just a few counts. The gene calls are TRBV6-6 and TRBJ1-2; TRBD1 might be the D (6 bases). The germline V gene has CDR1 MNHNY and CDR2 SVGAGI (reference sequence). The CDR3 has 12 amino acids. V was clipped by 6 bases and J by 5 bases, with 10 bases between them. As DNA, the CDR3 is TGTGCCAGCAGGCAGGGGCAGTATGGCTACACCTTC. Protein: CASRQGQYGYTF.